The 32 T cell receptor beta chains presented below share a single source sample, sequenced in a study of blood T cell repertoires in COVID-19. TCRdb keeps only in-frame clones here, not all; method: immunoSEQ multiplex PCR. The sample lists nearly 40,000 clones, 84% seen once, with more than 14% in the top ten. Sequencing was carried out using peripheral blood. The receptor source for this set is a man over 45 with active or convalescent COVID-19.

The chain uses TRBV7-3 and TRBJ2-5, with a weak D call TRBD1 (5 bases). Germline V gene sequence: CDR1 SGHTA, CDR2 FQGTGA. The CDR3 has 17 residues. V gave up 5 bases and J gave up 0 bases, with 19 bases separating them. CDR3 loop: CASSHIDSPWNQETQYF. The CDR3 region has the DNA TGTGCCAGCAGCCACATAGACAGCCCTTGGAACCAAGAGACCCAGTACTTC.

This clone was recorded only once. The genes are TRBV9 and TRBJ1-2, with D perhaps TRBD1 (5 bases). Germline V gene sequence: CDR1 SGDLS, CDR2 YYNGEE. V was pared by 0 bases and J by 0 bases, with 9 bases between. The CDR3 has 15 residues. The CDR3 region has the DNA TGTGCCAGCAGCGTAGTGGACAACACTAACTATGGCTACACCTTC. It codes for CASSVVDNTNYGYTF.

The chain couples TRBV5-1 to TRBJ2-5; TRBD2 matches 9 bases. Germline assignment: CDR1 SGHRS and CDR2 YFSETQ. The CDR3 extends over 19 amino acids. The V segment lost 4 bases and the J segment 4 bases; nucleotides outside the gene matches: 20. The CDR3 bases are TGCGCCAGCAGCCTGGGAAATAAGGGAGCGGGGGGACGCCCAGAGACCCAGTACTTC. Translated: CASSLGNKGAGGRPETQYF.

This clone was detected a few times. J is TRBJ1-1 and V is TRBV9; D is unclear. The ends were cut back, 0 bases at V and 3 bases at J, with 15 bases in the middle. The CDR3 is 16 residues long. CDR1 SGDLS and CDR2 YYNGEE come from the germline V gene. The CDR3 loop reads CASSVGSVGRDTEAFF. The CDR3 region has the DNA TGTGCCAGCAGCGTAGGGTCGGTAGGCCGGGACACTGAAGCTTTCTTT.

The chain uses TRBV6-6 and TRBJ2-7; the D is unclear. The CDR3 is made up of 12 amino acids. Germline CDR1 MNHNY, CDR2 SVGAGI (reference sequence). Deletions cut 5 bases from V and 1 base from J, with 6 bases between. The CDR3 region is CASSPVSYEQYF. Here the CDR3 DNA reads TGTGCCAGCAGTCCGGTTTCCTACGAGCAGTACTTC.

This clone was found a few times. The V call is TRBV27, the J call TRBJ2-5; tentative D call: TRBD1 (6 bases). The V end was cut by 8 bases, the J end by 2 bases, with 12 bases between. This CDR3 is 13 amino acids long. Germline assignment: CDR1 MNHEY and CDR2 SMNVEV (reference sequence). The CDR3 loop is CASRGHLQETQYF. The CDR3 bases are TGTGCCAGCCGGGGACACCTACAAGAGACCCAGTACTTC.

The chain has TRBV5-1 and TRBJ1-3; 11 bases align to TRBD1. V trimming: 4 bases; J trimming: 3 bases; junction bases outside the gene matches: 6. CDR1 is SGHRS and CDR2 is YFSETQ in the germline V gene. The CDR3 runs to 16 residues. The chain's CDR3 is CASSQGTGGNGNTIYF. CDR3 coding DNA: TGCGCCAGCAGCCAGGGGACAGGGGGAAATGGAAACACCATATATTTT.

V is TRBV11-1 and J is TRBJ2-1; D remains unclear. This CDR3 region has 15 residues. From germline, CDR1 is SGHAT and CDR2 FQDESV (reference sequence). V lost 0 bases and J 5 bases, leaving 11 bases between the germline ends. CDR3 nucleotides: TGTGCCAGCAGCTTAGCCCCGCGGTTGAACAATGAGCAGTTCTTC. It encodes CASSLAPRLNNEQFF.

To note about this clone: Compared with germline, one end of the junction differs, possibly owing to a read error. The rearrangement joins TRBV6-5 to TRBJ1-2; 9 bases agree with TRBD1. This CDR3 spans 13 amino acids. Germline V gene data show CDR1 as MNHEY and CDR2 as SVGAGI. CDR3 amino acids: CVSRGGQGDGYTF. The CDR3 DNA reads TGTGTCAGCAGAGGGGGACAGGGCGACGGCTACACCTTC.

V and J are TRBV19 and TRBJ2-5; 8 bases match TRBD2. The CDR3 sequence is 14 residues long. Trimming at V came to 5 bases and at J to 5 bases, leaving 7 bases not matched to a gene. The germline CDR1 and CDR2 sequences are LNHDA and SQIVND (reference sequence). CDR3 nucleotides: TGTGCCAGTAGTCCCGGGAGGGGCCAGGAGACCCAGTACTTC. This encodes CASSPGRGQETQYF.

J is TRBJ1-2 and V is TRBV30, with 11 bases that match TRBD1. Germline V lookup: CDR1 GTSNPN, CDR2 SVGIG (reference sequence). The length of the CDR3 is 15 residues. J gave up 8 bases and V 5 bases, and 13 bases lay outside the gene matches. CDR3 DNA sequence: TGTGCCTGGCGCAAAACCGGGACAGGGGGTTACGGCTACACCTTC. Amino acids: CAWRKTGTGGYGYTF.

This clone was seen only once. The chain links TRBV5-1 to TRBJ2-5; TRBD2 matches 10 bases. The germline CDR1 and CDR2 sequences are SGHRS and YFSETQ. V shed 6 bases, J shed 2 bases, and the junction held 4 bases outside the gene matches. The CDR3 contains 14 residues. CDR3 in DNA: TGCGCCAGCACCATAGCGGGGGGACAAGAGACCCAGTACTTC. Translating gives CASTIAGGQETQYF.

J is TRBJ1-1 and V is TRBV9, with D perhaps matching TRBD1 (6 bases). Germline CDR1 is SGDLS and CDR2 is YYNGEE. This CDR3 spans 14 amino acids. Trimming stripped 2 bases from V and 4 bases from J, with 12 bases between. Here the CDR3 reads CASSVTGLSTEAFF. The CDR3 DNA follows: TGTGCCAGCAGCGTCACAGGGTTGAGCACTGAAGCTTTCTTT.

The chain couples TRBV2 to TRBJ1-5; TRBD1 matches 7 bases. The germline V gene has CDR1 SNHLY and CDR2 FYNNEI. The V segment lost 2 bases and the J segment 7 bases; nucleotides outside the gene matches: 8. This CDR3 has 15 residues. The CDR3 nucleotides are TGTGCCAGCAGTGAAAACAGGGGATACTCACAGCCCCAGCATTTT. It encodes CASSENRGYSQPQHF. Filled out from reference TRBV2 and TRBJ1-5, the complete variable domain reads EPEVTQTPSHQVTQMGQEVILRCVPISNHLYFYWYRQILGQKVEFLVSFYNNEISEKSEIFDDQFSVERPDGSNFTLKIRSTKLEDSAMYFCASSENRGYSQPQHFGDGTRLSIL.

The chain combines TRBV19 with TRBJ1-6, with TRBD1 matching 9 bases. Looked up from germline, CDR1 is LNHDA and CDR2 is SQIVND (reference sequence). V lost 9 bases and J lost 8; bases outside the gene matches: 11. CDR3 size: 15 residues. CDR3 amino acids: CASSGTGRFDSPLHF. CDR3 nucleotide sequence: TGTGCCAGCTCCGGGACAGGGAGGTTTGATTCACCCCTCCACTTT.

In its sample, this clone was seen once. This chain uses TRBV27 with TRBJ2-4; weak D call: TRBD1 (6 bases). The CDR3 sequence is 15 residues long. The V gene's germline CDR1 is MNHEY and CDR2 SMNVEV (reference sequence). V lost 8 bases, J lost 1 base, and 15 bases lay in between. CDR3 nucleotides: TGTGCCAGCGGACCGGGACAATCGGCCAAAAACATTCAGTACTTC. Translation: CASGPGQSAKNIQYF.

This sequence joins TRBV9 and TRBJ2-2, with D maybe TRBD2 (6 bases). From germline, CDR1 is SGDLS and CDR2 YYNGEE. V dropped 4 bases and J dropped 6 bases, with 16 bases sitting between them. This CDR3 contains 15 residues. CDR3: CASSPIGGVAGELFF. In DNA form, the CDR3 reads TGTGCCAGCAGCCCCATCGGGGGAGTCGCCGGGGAGCTGTTTTTT.

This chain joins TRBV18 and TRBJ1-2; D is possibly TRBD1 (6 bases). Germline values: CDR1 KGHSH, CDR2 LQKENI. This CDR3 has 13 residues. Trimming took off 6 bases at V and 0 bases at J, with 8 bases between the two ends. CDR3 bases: TGTGCCAGCTCGGGGACATCTAACTATGGCTACACCTTC. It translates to CASSGTSNYGYTF.

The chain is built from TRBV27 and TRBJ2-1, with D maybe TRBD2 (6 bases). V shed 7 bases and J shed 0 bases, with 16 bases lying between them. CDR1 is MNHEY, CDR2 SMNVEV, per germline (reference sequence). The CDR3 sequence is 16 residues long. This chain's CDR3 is CASTPGAFPSYNEQFF. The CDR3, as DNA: TGTGCCAGCACCCCGGGAGCTTTTCCCTCCTACAATGAGCAGTTCTTC.

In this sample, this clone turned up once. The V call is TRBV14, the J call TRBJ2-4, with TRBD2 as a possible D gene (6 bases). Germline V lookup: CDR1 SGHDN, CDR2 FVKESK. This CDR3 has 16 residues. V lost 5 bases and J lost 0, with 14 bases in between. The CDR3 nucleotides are TGTGCCAGCAGCGTCGGGGCCGGGGGAGCCAAAAACATTCAGTACTTC. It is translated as CASSVGAGGAKNIQYF.

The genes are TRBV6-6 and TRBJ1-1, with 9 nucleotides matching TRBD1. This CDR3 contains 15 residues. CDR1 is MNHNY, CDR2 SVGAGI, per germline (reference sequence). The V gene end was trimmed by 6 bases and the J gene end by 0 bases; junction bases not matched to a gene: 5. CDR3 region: CASSTRTGVNTEAFF. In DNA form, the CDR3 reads TGTGCCAGCAGCACCCGGACAGGGGTGAACACTGAAGCTTTCTTT.

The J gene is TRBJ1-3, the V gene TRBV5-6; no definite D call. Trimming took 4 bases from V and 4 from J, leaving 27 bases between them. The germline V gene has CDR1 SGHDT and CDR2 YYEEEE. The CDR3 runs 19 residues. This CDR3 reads CASSQRTGLGSAGGNTIYF. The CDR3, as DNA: TGTGCCAGCAGCCAAAGAACCGGATTAGGGAGCGCAGGAGGAAACACCATATATTTT.

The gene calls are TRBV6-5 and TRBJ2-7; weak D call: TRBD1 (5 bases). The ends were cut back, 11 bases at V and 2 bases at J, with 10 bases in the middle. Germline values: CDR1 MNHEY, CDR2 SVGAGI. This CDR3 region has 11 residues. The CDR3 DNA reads TGTGCCGGAAGGGGCGCCTACGAGCAGTACTTC. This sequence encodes CAGRGAYEQYF.

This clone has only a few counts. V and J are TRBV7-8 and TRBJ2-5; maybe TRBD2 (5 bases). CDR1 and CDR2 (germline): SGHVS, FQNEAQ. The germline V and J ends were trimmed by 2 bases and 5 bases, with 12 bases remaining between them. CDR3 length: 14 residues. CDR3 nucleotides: TGTGCCAGCAGCTTAAAGAGGGCCGGGGAGACCCAGTACTTC. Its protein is CASSLKRAGETQYF.

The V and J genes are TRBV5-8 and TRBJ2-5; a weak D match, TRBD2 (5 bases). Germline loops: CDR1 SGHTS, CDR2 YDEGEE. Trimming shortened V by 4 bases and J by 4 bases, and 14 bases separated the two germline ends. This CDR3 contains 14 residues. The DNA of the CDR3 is TGTGCCAGCAGCCCCCTTGGGGAGATAGAGACCCAGTACTTC. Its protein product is CASSPLGEIETQYF.

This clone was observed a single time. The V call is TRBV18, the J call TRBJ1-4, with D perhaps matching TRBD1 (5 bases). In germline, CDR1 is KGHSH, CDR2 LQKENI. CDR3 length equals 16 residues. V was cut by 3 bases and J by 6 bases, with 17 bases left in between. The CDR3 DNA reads TGTGCCAGCTCACCTCGTGATGCGGGGGTAGATGAAAAACTGTTTTTT. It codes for CASSPRDAGVDEKLFF.

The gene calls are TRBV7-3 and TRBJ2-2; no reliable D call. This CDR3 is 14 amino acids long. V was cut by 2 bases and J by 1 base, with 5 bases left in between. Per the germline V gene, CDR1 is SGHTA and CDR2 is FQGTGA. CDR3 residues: CASSLSVNTGELFF. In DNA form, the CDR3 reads TGTGCCAGCAGCTTATCGGTGAACACCGGGGAGCTGTTTTTT.

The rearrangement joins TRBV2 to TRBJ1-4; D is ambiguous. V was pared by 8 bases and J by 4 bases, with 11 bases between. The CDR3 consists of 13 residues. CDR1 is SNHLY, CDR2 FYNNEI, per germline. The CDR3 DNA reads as TGTGCCAGCCACCGGGATCATAATGAAAAACTGTTTTTT. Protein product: CASHRDHNEKLFF.

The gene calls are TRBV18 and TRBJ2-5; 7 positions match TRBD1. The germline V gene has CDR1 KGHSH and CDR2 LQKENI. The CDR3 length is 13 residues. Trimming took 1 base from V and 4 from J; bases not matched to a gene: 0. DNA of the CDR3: TGTGCCAGCTCACCACACAGGGGAGAGACCCAGTACTTC. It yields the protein CASSPHRGETQYF.

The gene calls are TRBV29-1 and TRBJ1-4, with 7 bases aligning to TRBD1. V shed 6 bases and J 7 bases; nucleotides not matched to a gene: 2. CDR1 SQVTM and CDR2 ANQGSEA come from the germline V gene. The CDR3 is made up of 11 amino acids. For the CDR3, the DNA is TGCAGCGTAGGGGGCCGTGAAAAACTGTTTTTT. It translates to CSVGGREKLFF.

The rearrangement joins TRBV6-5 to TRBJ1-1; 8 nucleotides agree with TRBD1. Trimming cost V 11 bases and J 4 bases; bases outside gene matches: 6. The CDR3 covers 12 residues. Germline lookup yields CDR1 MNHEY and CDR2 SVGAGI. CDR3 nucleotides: TGTGCCGTAGGACAGGGTGGCACTGAAGCTTTCTTT. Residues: CAVGQGGTEAFF.

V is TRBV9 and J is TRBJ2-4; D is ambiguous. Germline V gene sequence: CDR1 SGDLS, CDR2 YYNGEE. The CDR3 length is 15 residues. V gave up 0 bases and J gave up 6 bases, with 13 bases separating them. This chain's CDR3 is CASSVDPGLGNIQYF. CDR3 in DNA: TGTGCCAGCAGCGTAGATCCCGGGTTGGGAAACATTCAGTACTTC. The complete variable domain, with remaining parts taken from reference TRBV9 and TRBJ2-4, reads DSGVTQTPKHLITATGQRVTLRCSPRSGDLSVYWYQQSLDQGLQFLIQYYNGEERAKGNILERFSAQQFPDLHSELNLSSLELGDSALYFCASSVDPGLGNIQYFGAGTRLSVL.